Here is one T cell receptor beta chain with its context. Antigen unknown. Profiled with immunoSEQ multiplex PCR; TCRdb holds only in-frame clones, not every one. The sample holds more than 75,000 clones, 80% to 85% seen once. The CDR3 is 12 residues long. Germline V CDR1 and CDR2: MNHEY, SVGAGI. The V gene lost 4 bases and the J gene lost 9 bases, with 10 bases spanning the gap. The data belong to a study of OX40 agonist ivuxolimab in advanced cancers. Study observations and caveats: Patients with a partial response at 0.1-3.0 mg/kg had among the lowest clonal expansion.

The sequence derives from an adult with an advanced solid tumor such as melanoma, head and neck, liver or kidney cancer. V usage is TRBV6-5 and J usage is TRBJ1-3; D perhaps matches TRBD1 (5 bases). This specimen was CD4+ or CD8+ T cells sorted from blood, taken in a trial of the OX40 agonist ivuxolimab. Written as DNA, the CDR3 is TGTGCCAGCAGTTTTCAGGGAGGCACCATATATTTT. Residues: CASSFQGGTIYF.